This TCR beta chain was observed in a study of T cells in Graves' hyperthyroidism and ophthalmopathy. The study's findings and limits: Most clonotypes that expanded in the thyroid above 0.001 also showed up in blood.

This clonotype was seen at least ten times. No antigen is known for it. Researchers took RNA transcripts and amplified the TCR beta CDR3 regions from them. The HTBI primer set drove a first-round RT-PCR of the TCR CDR3. TCRdb re-called the multiplex PCR reads through MiXCR, storing one row per CDR3 protein. The sample has roughly 570,000 distinct CDR3 sequences; 35% to 55% are singletons. The V gene's germline CDR1 is DFQATT and CDR2 SNEGSKA (reference sequence). V gave up 4 bases and J gave up 7 bases; unmatched junction bases: 12. The CDR3 loop spans 15 amino acids. The chain joins TRBV20-1 to TRBJ1-2; TRBD1 agrees at 10 bases. The sequence derives from an adult woman with Graves' disease, either hyperthyroidism or ophthalmopathy (not recorded which). The specimen was peripheral blood or thyroid tissue (not recorded which). The CDR3 nucleotides are TGCAGTGCTACTATGGGGACAGGGGTTGGAGTTGGCTACACCTTC. Translated: CSATMGTGVGVGYTF.